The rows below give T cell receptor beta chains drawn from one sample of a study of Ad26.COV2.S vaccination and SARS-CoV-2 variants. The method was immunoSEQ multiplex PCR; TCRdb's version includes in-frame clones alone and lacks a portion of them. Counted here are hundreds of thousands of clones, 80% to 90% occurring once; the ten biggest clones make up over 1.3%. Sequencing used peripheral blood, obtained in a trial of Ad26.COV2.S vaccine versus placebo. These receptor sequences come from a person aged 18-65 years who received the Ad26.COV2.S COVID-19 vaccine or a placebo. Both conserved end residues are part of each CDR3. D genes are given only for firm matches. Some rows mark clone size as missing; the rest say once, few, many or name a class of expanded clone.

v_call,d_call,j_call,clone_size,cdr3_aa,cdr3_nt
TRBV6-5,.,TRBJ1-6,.,CASSYLRGDVNSPLHF,TGTGCCAGCAGTTATCTAAGGGGAGATGTTAATTCACCCCTCCACTTT
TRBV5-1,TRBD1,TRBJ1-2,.,CASSLDRGVDGYTF,TGCGCCAGCAGCTTGGACAGGGGGGTTGATGGCTACACCTTC
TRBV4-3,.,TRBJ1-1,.,CASSPVGGGGTEAFF,TGCGCCAGCAGCCCCGTGGGGGGGGGAGGCACTGAAGCTTTCTTT
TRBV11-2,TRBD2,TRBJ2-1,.,CASYPLLRPAGSYNEQFF,TGTGCCAGCTACCCCCTTCTCCGTCCAGCGGGATCCTACAATGAGCAGTTCTTC
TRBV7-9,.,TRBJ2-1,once,CASSSTYLGPPPYNEQFF,TGTGCCAGCAGCTCGACCTACCTGGGGCCTCCCCCCTACAATGAGCAGTTCTTC
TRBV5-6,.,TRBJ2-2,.,CASSPITKRTGELFF,TGTGCCAGCAGCCCGATTACGAAACGGACCGGGGAGCTGTTTTTT
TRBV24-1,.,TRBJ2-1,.,CATSDPSAGHNEQFF,TGTGCCACCAGTGATCCTTCAGCGGGCCACAATGAGCAGTTCTTC
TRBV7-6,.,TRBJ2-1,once,CASSLAVPPGNEQFF,TGTGCCAGCAGCTTAGCCGTCCCCCCTGGCAATGAGCAGTTCTTC
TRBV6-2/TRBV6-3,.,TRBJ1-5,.,CASSNQQGGSNQPQHF,TGTGCCAGCAGTAACCAACAGGGTGGGAGCAATCAGCCCCAGCATTTT
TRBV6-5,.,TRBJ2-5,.,CASSYESLTVQETQYF,TGTGCCAGCAGTTACGAGTCCCTTACTGTCCAAGAGACCCAGTACTTC
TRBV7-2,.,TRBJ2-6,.,CASSSTGQTVRSGANVLTF,TGTGCCAGCAGCTCGACCGGACAGACAGTCCGCTCTGGGGCCAACGTCCTGACTTTC
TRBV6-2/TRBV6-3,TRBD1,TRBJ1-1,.,CASSYPIFRTGIKNTEAFF,TGTGCCAGCAGTTACCCCATTTTCCGGACAGGGATCAAGAACACTGAAGCTTTCTTT
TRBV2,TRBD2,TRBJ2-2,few,CASSYTGGRLFF,TGTGCCAGCAGTTATACGGGAGGGCGCCTGTTTTTT
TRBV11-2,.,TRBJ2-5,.,CASSLGHNQETQYF,TGTGCCAGCAGCTTAGGCCATAACCAAGAGACCCAGTACTTC
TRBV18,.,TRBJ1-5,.,CASSPGNRDRVNQPQHF,TGTGCCAGCTCACCGGGCAACAGGGATCGGGTCAATCAGCCCCAGCATTTT
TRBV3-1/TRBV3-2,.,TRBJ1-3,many,CASSPRTLGNTIYF,TGTGCCAGCAGCCCCCGGACGCTAGGAAACACCATATATTTT
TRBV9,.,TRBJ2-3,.,CASSVVRSGLSTDTQYF,TGTGCCAGCAGCGTAGTTAGGAGCGGCCTTAGCACAGATACGCAGTATTTT
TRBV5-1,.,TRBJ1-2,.,CASRRTDYGYTF,TGCGCCAGCAGAAGGACAGACTATGGCTACACCTTC
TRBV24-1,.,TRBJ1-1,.,CATSDPGSEAFF,TGTGCCACCAGTGACCCAGGGAGCGAAGCTTTCTTT
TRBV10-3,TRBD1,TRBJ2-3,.,CAISPGQANTDTQYF,TGTGCCATCAGTCCAGGACAGGCGAACACAGATACGCAGTATTTT
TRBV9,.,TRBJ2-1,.,CASSLRDEQFF,TGTGCCAGCAGCCTCCGGGATGAGCAGTTCTTC
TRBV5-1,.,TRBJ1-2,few,CASSWDLQDGYTF,TGCGCCAGCAGCTGGGACCTACAAGATGGCTACACCTTC
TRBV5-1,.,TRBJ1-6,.,CASSSTGTAVVHF,TGCGCCAGCAGCTCCACCGGGACCGCGGTGGTTCACTTT
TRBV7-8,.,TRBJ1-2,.,CASSPNTPYGDYGYTF,TGTGCCAGCAGCCCCAATACCCCTTACGGGGATTATGGCTACACCTTC
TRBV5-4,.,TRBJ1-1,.,CASSLRRQAFTETEAFF,TGTGCCAGCAGCTTGCGGAGACAGGCGTTCACGGAAACTGAAGCTTTCTTT
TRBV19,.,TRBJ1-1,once,CASSTWTREAFF,TGTGCCAGTAGTACCTGGACACGTGAAGCTTTCTTT
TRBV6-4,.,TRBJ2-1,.,CASSGSAGEQFF,TGTGCCAGCAGCGGATCAGCTGGTGAGCAGTTCTTC
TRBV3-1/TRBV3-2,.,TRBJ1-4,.,CASNPVGSEKLFF,TGTGCCAGCAATCCGGTTGGCAGTGAAAAACTGTTTTTT
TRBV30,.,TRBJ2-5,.,CAWSPTGRGTQYF,TGTGCCTGGAGTCCGACAGGCCGCGGGACCCAGTACTTC
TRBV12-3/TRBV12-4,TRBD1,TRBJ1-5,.,CASSLDRVQPQHF,TGTGCCAGCAGTTTGGACAGGGTGCAGCCCCAGCATTTT
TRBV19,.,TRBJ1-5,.,CASSIRPANQPQHF,TGTGCCAGTAGTATAAGGCCCGCTAATCAGCCCCAGCATTTT
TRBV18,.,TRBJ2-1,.,CASSPTTLGYNEQFF,TGTGCCAGCTCACCAACTACCTTGGGATACAATGAGCAGTTCTTC
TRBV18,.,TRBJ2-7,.,CASSRQEYSYEQYF,TGTGCCAGCTCGCGACAGGAATACTCCTACGAGCAGTACTTC
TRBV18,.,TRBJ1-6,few,CASSPREAPLHF,TGTGCCAGCTCCCCCCGGGAGGCACCCCTCCACTTT
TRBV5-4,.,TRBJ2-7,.,CASSLGQGYPYEQYF,TGTGCCAGCAGCTTGGGTCAGGGCTATCCCTACGAGCAGTACTTC
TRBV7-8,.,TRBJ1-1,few,CASLSRNTEAFF,TGTGCCAGCCTGTCCAGGAACACTGAAGCTTTCTTT
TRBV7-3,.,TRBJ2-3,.,CASSSYTGADTQYF,TGTGCCAGCAGCTCGTACACGGGGGCAGATACGCAGTATTTT
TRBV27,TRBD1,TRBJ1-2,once,CASSSGGQNYGYTF,TGTGCCAGCAGTTCAGGGGGACAGAACTATGGCTACACCTTC
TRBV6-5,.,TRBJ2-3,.,CASGASTDTQYF,TGTGCCTCGGGAGCTAGCACAGATACGCAGTATTTT
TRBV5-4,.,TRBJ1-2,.,CASSLQGGYTF,TGTGCCAGCAGCTTGCAGGGAGGCTACACCTTC
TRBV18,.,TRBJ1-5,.,CASSIQDGRNQPQHF,TGTGCCAGCTCAATACAGGATGGACGGAATCAGCCCCAGCATTTT
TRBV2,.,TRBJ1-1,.,CASRLRGENTEAFF,TGTGCCAGCAGGCTCAGGGGTGAGAACACTGAAGCTTTCTTT
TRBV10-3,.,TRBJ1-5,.,CAISEYRGSQPQHF,TGTGCCATCAGTGAGTACCGGGGCAGTCAGCCCCAGCATTTT
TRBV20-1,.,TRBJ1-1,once,CSASPGPMNTEAFF,TGCAGTGCTAGTCCGGGGCCAATGAACACTGAAGCTTTCTTT
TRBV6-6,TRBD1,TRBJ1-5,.,CASIIRDRDGPQHF,TGTGCCAGCATTATCCGGGACAGGGACGGGCCCCAGCATTTT
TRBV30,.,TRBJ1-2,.,CAWSNFYGYTF,TGTGCCTGGAGTAACTTTTATGGCTACACCTTC
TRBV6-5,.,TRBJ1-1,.,CASSSVPTSGAFF,TGTGCCAGCAGTTCCGTCCCGACTTCAGGAGCTTTCTTT
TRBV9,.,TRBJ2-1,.,CASSGVGSATYNEQFF,TGTGCCAGCAGCGGAGTCGGGAGTGCCACCTACAATGAGCAGTTCTTC
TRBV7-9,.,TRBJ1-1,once,CASSLQTAEAFF,TGTGCCAGCAGCCTACAAACGGCTGAAGCTTTCTTT
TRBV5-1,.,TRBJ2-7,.,CASSPTSGAVPYEQYF,TGCGCCAGCAGCCCGACGTCGGGAGCGGTCCCCTACGAGCAGTACTTC
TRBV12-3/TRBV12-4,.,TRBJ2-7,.,CASSLAGYEQYF,TGTGCCAGCAGTTTAGCCGGATACGAGCAGTACTTC
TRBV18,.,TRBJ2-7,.,CASSQSESGLGIEQYF,TGTGCCAGCTCACAGAGTGAATCCGGGCTGGGGATCGAGCAGTACTTC
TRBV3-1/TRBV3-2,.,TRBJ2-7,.,CASSQAHEQYF,TGTGCCAGCAGCCAAGCGCACGAGCAGTACTTC
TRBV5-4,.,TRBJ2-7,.,CASSLDRSPTYEQYF,TGTGCCAGCAGCTTGGACAGGTCCCCGACCTACGAGCAGTACTTC
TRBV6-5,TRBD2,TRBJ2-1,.,CASSSGRYNEQFF,TGTGCCAGCAGTAGCGGGAGGTACAATGAGCAGTTCTTC
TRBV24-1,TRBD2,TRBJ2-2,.,CATSDSRSGRARDRELFF,TGTGCCACCAGTGATTCCCGTAGCGGGAGGGCCCGGGACCGGGAGCTGTTTTTT
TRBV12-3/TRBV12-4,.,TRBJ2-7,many,CASSLREYEQYF,TGTGCCAGCAGTTTACGGGAATACGAGCAGTACTTC
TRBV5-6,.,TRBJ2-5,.,CASSLEGLKETQYF,TGTGCCAGCAGCCTAGAAGGGCTGAAAGAGACCCAGTACTTC
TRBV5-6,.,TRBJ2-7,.,CASSFGRNSYEQYF,TGTGCCAGCAGCTTCGGGCGGAACTCCTACGAGCAGTACTTC